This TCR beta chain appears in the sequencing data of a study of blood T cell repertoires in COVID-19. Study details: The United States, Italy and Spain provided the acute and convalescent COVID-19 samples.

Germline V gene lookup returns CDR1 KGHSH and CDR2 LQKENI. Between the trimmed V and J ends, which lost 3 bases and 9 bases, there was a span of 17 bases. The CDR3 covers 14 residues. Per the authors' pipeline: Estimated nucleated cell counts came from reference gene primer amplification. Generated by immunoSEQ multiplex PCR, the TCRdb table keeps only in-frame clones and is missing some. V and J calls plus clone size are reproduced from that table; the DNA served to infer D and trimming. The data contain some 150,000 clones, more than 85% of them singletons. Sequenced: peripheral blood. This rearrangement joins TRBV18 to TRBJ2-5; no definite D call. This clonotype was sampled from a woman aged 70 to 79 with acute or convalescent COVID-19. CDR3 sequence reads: CASSPPNSGWAQYF. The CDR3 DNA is TGTGCCAGCTCACCCCCCAACAGTGGGTGGGCCCAGTACTTC.